One T cell receptor (beta chain) is described in this entry. Sequencing used immunoSEQ multiplex PCR; TCRdb keeps in-frame clones, though not all of them. The sample holds fewer than 300,000 clones, roughly 90% seen once. This entry is derived from a study of blood T cell repertoires in COVID-19. The study drew participants aged about 18 to 95 years from some 25 US areas. Recovery among Cohort 3 donors was established by two negative PCRs, clearance, or symptom resolution. Sequencing used PBMCs or T cells enriched from blood (not recorded which). This clonotype was obtained from a young woman who had recovered from COVID-19.

CDR3 in amino acids: CSVGLADTEAFF. The DNA of the CDR3 is TGCAGCGTTGGGCTCGCGGACACTGAAGCTTTCTTT. The J gene is TRBJ1-1, the V gene TRBV29-1; D gene unclear. This CDR3 contains 12 residues. The germline V and J ends were trimmed by 4 bases and 3 bases, with 9 bases remaining between them. The V gene's germline CDR1 is SQVTM and CDR2 ANQGSEA. Variable domain in full (rest from reference TRBV29-1 and TRBJ1-1): SAVISQKPSRDICQRGTSLTIQCQVDSQVTMMFWYRQQPGQSLTLIATANQGSEATYESGFVIDKFPISRPNLTFSTLTVSNMSPEDSSIYLCSVGLADTEAFFGQGTRLTVV.